These 8 T cell receptor beta chains came from one sample sequenced in a study of control samples from healthy donors and cancer patients. Sequenced by immunoSEQ multiplex PCR; TCRdb stores in-frame clones only, minus some. Here the sample spans about 180,000 clones, roughly 90% being singletons. Material: blood. The receptors stem from a woman in her forties or fifties in good health.

V usage is TRBV5-1 and J usage is TRBJ1-2; D call uncertain. Deletions cut 0 bases from V and 4 bases from J, with 10 bases between. The CDR3 has 14 amino acids. Per the germline V gene, CDR1 is SGHRS and CDR2 is YFSETQ. The CDR3 DNA reads TGCGCCAGCAGCTTGGGGAACCTAGTCTATGGCTACACCTTC. It encodes CASSLGNLVYGYTF.

The rearrangement links TRBV4-1 to TRBJ1-4; unclear D gene. The CDR3 sequence is 12 residues long. The germline V gene encodes CDR1 MGHRA and CDR2 YSYEKL. Trimming took off 0 bases at V and 7 bases at J, with 3 bases between the two ends. This chain's CDR3 is CASSQETEKLFF. In DNA form, the CDR3 reads TGCGCCAGCAGCCAAGAGACTGAAAAACTGTTTTTT.

This clone was recorded once. The chain combines TRBV3-1 (or the pseudogene TRBV3-2) with TRBJ1-2, with D possibly matching TRBD1 (5 bases). V lost 0 bases and J 7 bases, leaving 15 bases between the germline ends. In germline, CDR1 is LGHDT, CDR2 YNNKEL (reference sequence). The CDR3 has 15 residues. The CDR3 bases are TGTGCCAGCAGCCAAGATAGTCCCGGGACTGGTGGCTACACCTTC. Translation: CASSQDSPGTGGYTF.

The rearrangement joins TRBV5-1 to TRBJ2-3; the D gene is possibly TRBD1 (5 bases). V lost 3 bases to trimming and J lost 1 base, with 12 bases between them. Per germline, CDR1 SGHRS and CDR2 YFSETQ. The CDR3 totals 15 residues. DNA of the CDR3: TGCGCCAGCAGCTGGGGCGATAGGGGCACAGATACGCAGTATTTT. Translated, it gives CASSWGDRGTDTQYF.

The chain links TRBV5-1 to TRBJ2-1; 8 bases are shared with TRBD2. Germline assignment: CDR1 SGHRS and CDR2 YFSETQ. The CDR3 runs to 16 residues. J was trimmed by 8 bases and V by 7 bases; bases with no gene match: 17. CDR3 protein: CASASFGTRGGDEQFF. The CDR3 DNA reads TGCGCCAGCGCGAGCTTCGGGACTAGGGGTGGTGATGAGCAGTTCTTC.

In DNA, the CDR3 is TGTGCCAGCAGCGTCCTGCCATACAATGAGCAGTTCTTC. Translating gives CASSVLPYNEQFF. This chain uses TRBV9 with TRBJ2-1; D unclear. The germline V and J ends were trimmed by 2 bases and 4 bases, with 7 bases remaining between them. This CDR3 is built from 13 residues. CDR1 is SGDLS and CDR2 is YYNGEE in the germline V gene.

This chain uses TRBV9 with TRBJ2-2; D is possibly TRBD2 (6 bases). This CDR3 is built from 15 residues. V gave up 4 bases and J gave up 4 bases, with 14 bases separating them. Germline CDR1 and CDR2: SGDLS and YYNGEE. The CDR3 region has the DNA TGTGCCAGCAGCTCCGGGAGCTCCTTCACCGGGGAGCTGTTTTTT. Its translation: CASSSGSSFTGELFF.

DNA for the CDR3: TGTGCCAGCAGCTCCGGGACAGGGGGATTCAATCAGCCCCAGCATTTT. Translated: CASSSGTGGFNQPQHF. The chain joins TRBV28 to TRBJ1-5, with 11 bases identical to TRBD1. The junction had 7 bases not matched to a gene; V was cut back by 6 bases and J by 3 bases. The CDR3 is 16 amino acids. The germline V gene encodes CDR1 MDHEN and CDR2 SYDVKM.